Shown below are 30 T cell receptor beta chains from a single sample sequenced in a study of T cell responses to AZD1222 COVID-19 vaccine. TCRdb keeps only in-frame clones here, not all; method: immunoSEQ multiplex PCR. The data show around 130,000 clones, 93% seen once. Sequenced here: peripheral blood, sampled on day 0 of AZD1222 vaccination. These receptors were obtained from an adult in good health.

In DNA form, the CDR3 reads TGTGCCAGCAGACGACAGGGTTCAGGAAACACCATATATTTT. Its protein is CASRRQGSGNTIYF. The chain uses TRBV5-4 and TRBJ1-3; 7 nucleotides line up with TRBD1. Germline V CDR1 and CDR2: SGHNT, YYREEE (reference sequence). The J segment lost 4 bases and the V segment lost 5 bases, leaving 6 bases of the junction unmatched. CDR3 size: 14 residues.

The chain combines TRBV4-3 with TRBJ2-7, with TRBD2 matching 7 bases. With V trimmed by 1 base and J by 5 bases, 5 bases remained unmatched. The CDR3 loop spans 14 amino acids. The germline CDR1 and CDR2 sequences are LGHNA and YSLEER. CDR3 sequence: CASSQGLAVNEQYF. DNA of the CDR3: TGCGCCAGCAGCCAAGGACTAGCAGTCAACGAGCAGTACTTC.

The rearrangement links TRBV9 to TRBJ1-1; the D is unclear. Germline assignment: CDR1 SGDLS and CDR2 YYNGEE. The CDR3 contains 16 residues. V gave up 0 bases and J gave up 1 base, with 13 bases separating them. This CDR3 is CASSVGSSRGNTEAFF. CDR3 nucleotide sequence: TGTGCCAGCAGCGTAGGGAGTAGCCGAGGGAACACTGAAGCTTTCTTT.

The CDR3: CASSRDYVYTF. Here the CDR3 DNA reads TGTGCCAGCAGCCGCGACTACGTCTACACCTTC. This sequence joins TRBV12-3 or TRBV12-4 and TRBJ1-2; D uncertain. Deletions cut 6 bases from V and 10 bases from J, with 12 bases between. The CDR3 has 11 amino acids.

The chain recombines TRBV11-2 with TRBJ2-5; D is perhaps TRBD1 (6 bases). Trimming left V 0 bases short and J 7 bases short, with 15 bases between. Germline assignment: CDR1 SGHAT and CDR2 FQNNGV. The CDR3 is 15 residues long. CDR3 in DNA: TGTGCCAGCAGCTTAGAAACGGGACCCAGGGGGACCCAGTACTTC. Translated: CASSLETGPRGTQYF. The whole variable domain, remainder taken from reference TRBV11-2 and TRBJ2-5, is EAGVAQSPRYKIIEKRQSVAFWCNPISGHATLYWYQQILGQGPKLLIQFQNNGVVDDSQLPKDRFSAERLKGVDSTLKIQPAKLEDSAVYLCASSLETGPRGTQYFGPGTRLLVL.

The chain combines TRBV5-1 with TRBJ1-5; unclear D gene. Germline lookup yields CDR1 SGHRS and CDR2 YFSETQ. The CDR3 is made up of 14 amino acids. The V gene lost 4 bases and the J gene lost 10 bases, with 18 bases spanning the gap. The CDR3 DNA reads TGCGCCAGCAGCCCCGGGAATCAGTTAGGCCCCCAGCATTTT. This translates into CASSPGNQLGPQHF.

The chain combines TRBV19 with TRBJ1-1, with TRBD1 matching over 8 bases. Germline V lookup: CDR1 LNHDA, CDR2 SQIVND (reference sequence). The CDR3 sequence is 15 residues long. J gave up 1 base and V 7 bases, and 8 bases lay outside the gene matches. The CDR3 reads CASIRGDRRNTEAFF. The DNA for the CDR3 is TGTGCCAGTATCCGGGGGGACAGGAGGAACACTGAAGCTTTCTTT.

The chain carries TRBV7-9 and TRBJ1-1; D uncertain. Germline V gene sequence: CDR1 SEHNR, CDR2 FQNEAQ (reference sequence). With 8 bases removed from V and 4 bases from J, the gap between germline ends came to 11 bases. The CDR3 has 12 residues. Here the CDR3 reads CASAWGPTEAFF. The CDR3 DNA reads as TGTGCCAGCGCTTGGGGTCCCACTGAAGCTTTCTTT.

The chain combines TRBV7-3 with TRBJ1-1, with D hard to call. The CDR3 has 13 residues. Germline CDR1 is SGHTA and CDR2 is FQGTGA. V was trimmed by 5 bases and J by 1 base, leaving 8 bases between them. The CDR3: CASSLMGNTEAFF. Written as DNA, the CDR3 is TGTGCCAGCAGCCTTATGGGGAACACTGAAGCTTTCTTT.

The rearrangement uses TRBV5-1 and TRBJ2-5; D may be TRBD1 or TRBD2 (6 bases each). The germline gives CDR1 SGHRS, CDR2 YFSETQ. CDR3 size: 15 residues. Trimming shortened V by 5 bases and J by 2 bases, and 16 bases separated the two germline ends. This chain's CDR3 is CASSGSGGTQETQYF. CDR3 nucleotides: TGCGCCAGCAGTGGTTCCGGGGGCACTCAAGAGACCCAGTACTTC.

The chain joins TRBV7-8 to TRBJ1-2, with TRBD1 as a possible D gene (6 bases). The V gene lost 1 base and the J gene lost 4 bases, with 13 bases spanning the gap. The CDR3 is made up of 15 amino acids. Germline V gene data show CDR1 as SGHVS and CDR2 as FQNEAQ. CDR3 sequence reads: CASSLVADRFYGYTF. The CDR3 nucleotides are TGTGCCAGCAGCTTAGTAGCCGACAGGTTCTATGGCTACACCTTC.

Notes on this clone: This sample includes further DNA sequences coding for the same CDR3. This chain joins TRBV12-3 or TRBV12-4 and TRBJ1-6, with D tentatively TRBD1 (5 bases). The CDR3 extends over 13 amino acids. V was clipped by 2 bases and J by 10 bases, with 9 bases between them. The DNA for the CDR3 is TGTGCCAGCAGTTTAAGGGGCGACTCACCCCTCCACTTT. Protein: CASSLRGDSPLHF.

J is TRBJ1-1 and V is TRBV27; D is undetermined. V shed 3 bases and J shed 5 bases, with 13 bases lying between them. From germline, CDR1 is MNHEY and CDR2 SMNVEV (reference sequence). The CDR3 spans 14 residues. The CDR3 spells CASSFAGGDTEAFF. DNA of the CDR3: TGTGCCAGCAGTTTTGCGGGCGGAGATACTGAAGCTTTCTTT.

This chain uses TRBV6-1 with TRBJ1-2; D might be TRBD1 (5 bases). This CDR3 spans 15 amino acids. V gave up 3 bases and J gave up 4 bases, with 15 bases separating them. Germline values: CDR1 MNHNS, CDR2 SASEGT. The CDR3 loop is CASSDGRDPRYGYTF. The CDR3 DNA reads TGTGCCAGCAGTGATGGGAGGGACCCCCGCTATGGCTACACCTTC.

The chain combines TRBV30 with TRBJ2-1; D may correspond to TRBD1 or TRBD2 (5 bases each). CDR3 length equals 15 residues. The germline V gene encodes CDR1 GTSNPN and CDR2 SVGIG (reference sequence). With 3 bases removed from V and 4 bases from J, the gap between germline ends came to 16 bases. The CDR3 region is CAWRRGGDAYNEQFF. DNA for the CDR3: TGTGCCTGGAGGAGAGGTGGGGACGCATACAATGAGCAGTTCTTC.

The chain uses TRBV4-2 and TRBJ2-1, with 9 positions matching TRBD2. V lost 6 bases to trimming and J lost 9 bases; unmatched junction nucleotides: 0. The V gene's germline CDR1 is LGHNA and CDR2 YNFKEQ. The CDR3 sequence is 11 residues long. CDR3 nucleotides: TGTGCCAGCAGACTAGCGGGTGAGCAGTTCTTC. It translates to CASRLAGEQFF.

This rearrangement joins TRBV7-2 to TRBJ2-7; no clear D. Germline V gives CDR1 SGHTA, CDR2 FQGNSA. The V and J ends lost 1 base and 7 bases respectively, with 14 bases between them. The CDR3 extends over 14 amino acids. CDR3 DNA sequence: TGTGCCAGCAGCTTAGTCGGCCAGATAGAAGAGCAGTACTTC. Its translation: CASSLVGQIEEQYF.

The CDR3 nucleotides read TGTGCCTGGAGTCCTACAGGGTTGTCTGGAAACACCATATATTTT. It encodes CAWSPTGLSGNTIYF. The chain has TRBV30 and TRBJ1-3, with D maybe TRBD1 (6 bases). CDR3 length: 15 amino acids. Germline V gene lookup returns CDR1 GTSNPN and CDR2 SVGIG (reference sequence). The V end was cut by 2 bases, the J end by 1 base, with 12 bases between.

The chain joins TRBV5-4 to TRBJ2-7, with 7 bases identical to TRBD2. Germline loops: CDR1 SGHNT, CDR2 YYREEE (reference sequence). CDR3 length: 14 residues. The V and J ends lost 5 bases and 0 bases, in that order; junction bases with no gene match: 5. The CDR3 nucleotides are TGTGCCAGCAGTCTTTGGGAGGGCTCCTACGAGCAGTACTTC. It translates to CASSLWEGSYEQYF.

The chain has TRBV3-1 (or the pseudogene TRBV3-2) and TRBJ2-3; 10 bases fit TRBD2. Germline lookup yields CDR1 LGHDT and CDR2 YNNKEL (reference sequence). With 3 bases clipped from V and 1 base from J, the junction kept 7 bases outside the gene matches. The CDR3 length is 17 residues. The CDR3 protein is CASSQGVAGGGTDTQYF. In nucleotides, the CDR3 is TGTGCCAGCAGCCAGGGGGTAGCGGGGGGCGGCACAGATACGCAGTATTTT.

This sequence joins TRBV19 and TRBJ1-3; D ambiguous. The CDR3 spans 14 residues. Germline loops: CDR1 LNHDA, CDR2 SQIVND (reference sequence). Trimming took 1 base from V and 4 from J, leaving 8 bases between them. The DNA of the CDR3 is TGTGCCAGTAGTATAGCGCAGATCGGAAACACCATATATTTT. Amino acids: CASSIAQIGNTIYF.

The rearrangement joins TRBV7-8 to TRBJ2-7; 13 nucleotides align to TRBD2. Germline-derived CDR1 and CDR2 are SGHVS and FQNEAQ. The V segment lost 5 bases and the J segment 0 bases; nucleotides outside the gene matches: 4. CDR3 length: 16 amino acids. CDR3 nucleotides: TGTGCCAGCAGCAAAACTAGCGGGAGGGGCTCCTACGAGCAGTACTTC. It translates to CASSKTSGRGSYEQYF.

In nucleotides, the CDR3 is TGTGCCAGCTCACCACCTCTCGGTGGCTACACCTTC. Its protein is CASSPPLGGYTF. The V call is TRBV18, the J call TRBJ1-2; D is undetermined. Germline CDR1 reads KGHSH; CDR2 reads LQKENI. This CDR3 region has 12 residues. Trimming stripped 0 bases from V and 7 bases from J, with 6 bases between. The whole variable domain, remainder taken from reference TRBV18 and TRBJ1-2, is NAGVMQNPRHLVRRRGQEARLRCSPMKGHSHVYWYRQLPEEGLKFMVYLQKENIIDESGMPKERFSAEFPKEGPSILRIQQVVRGDSAAYFCASSPPLGGYTFGSGTRLTVV.

The rearrangement uses TRBV6-4 and TRBJ2-3; 16 bases are shared with TRBD2. Per germline, CDR1 MRHNA and CDR2 SNTAGT. V lost 6 bases and J lost 1; bases outside the gene matches: 10. The CDR3 has 19 amino acids. In DNA form, the CDR3 reads TGTGCCAGCAGGACCGGGACTAGCGGGAGGGCCAGGGGCACAGATACGCAGTATTTT. Its protein product is CASRTGTSGRARGTDTQYF.

The table lists this clone with a few counts. CDR3 protein: CASSPRTGNNSPLHF. CDR3 coding DNA: TGTGCCAGCTCACCCCGGACAGGGAATAATTCACCCCTCCACTTT. The rearrangement joins TRBV18 to TRBJ1-6, with TRBD1 matching 8 bases. The germline V gene encodes CDR1 KGHSH and CDR2 LQKENI. The CDR3 sequence is 15 residues long. The V segment lost 3 bases and the J segment 5 bases; nucleotides outside the gene matches: 3.

The gene calls are TRBV27 and TRBJ2-1; no reliable D call. The CDR3 covers 13 residues. With 3 bases removed from V and 6 bases from J, the gap between germline ends came to 9 bases. The germline gives CDR1 MNHEY, CDR2 SMNVEV (reference sequence). The CDR3 bases are TGTGCCAGCAGTTTCGGAGAGATCAATGAGCAGTTCTTC. It translates to CASSFGEINEQFF.

This sequence joins TRBV4-1 and TRBJ1-2; perhaps TRBD1 as D (6 bases). Germline V gene lookup returns CDR1 MGHRA and CDR2 YSYEKL. The ends were cut back, 1 base at V and 4 bases at J, with 10 bases in the middle. The CDR3 has 14 amino acids. The CDR3 loop reads CASSQVSQGYGYTF. The CDR3 nucleotides read TGCGCCAGCAGCCAAGTGTCACAGGGCTATGGCTACACCTTC.

J is TRBJ2-3 and V is TRBV20-1; D not resolved. V lost 6 bases to trimming and J lost 4 bases, with 8 bases between them. CDR1 DFQATT and CDR2 SNEGSKA come from the germline V gene (reference sequence). The length of the CDR3 is 11 residues. CDR3 sequence: CSAVIADTQYF. CDR3 sequence (DNA): TGCAGTGCCGTCATAGCAGATACGCAGTATTTT.

The chain joins TRBV27 to TRBJ2-3; TRBD2 matches 7 bases. The V and J ends lost 3 bases and 1 base, in that order; junction bases with no gene match: 1. The CDR3 runs 14 residues. Looked up from germline, CDR1 is MNHEY and CDR2 is SMNVEV (reference sequence). Here the CDR3 reads CASSFREGTDTQYF. As DNA, the CDR3 is TGTGCCAGCAGTTTCCGGGAGGGCACAGATACGCAGTATTTT.

As DNA, the CDR3 is TGTGCCAGCAGTTACAGGGGGCGAGACACTGAAGCTTTCTTT. It translates to CASSYRGRDTEAFF. This chain uses TRBV6-5 with TRBJ1-1; 7 positions match TRBD1. The trim removed 2 bases at V and 3 bases at J, leaving 3 bases unmatched. The length of the CDR3 is 14 residues. CDR1 and CDR2 (germline): MNHEY, SVGAGI.